This T cell receptor beta chain was obtained from a study of long-term antiretroviral therapy in people with HIV. CDR3 length equals 16 residues. Germline V lookup: CDR1 SGDLS, CDR2 YYNGEE. Trimming at V came to 4 bases and at J to 5 bases, leaving 8 bases not matched to a gene. Researchers ran immunoSEQ v3.0 at survey level. The protocol was immunoSEQ multiplex PCR, while the TCRdb copy is restricted to in-frame clones and leaves out a portion. The sample shows 18,000 or so clones, roughly 91% of them seen only once. It was in the United States that all participants with HIV were treated. Before DNA extraction, about 0.95-10 million cryopreserved PBMC were held in the samples.

This receptor was obtained from a man aged 50 to 60 with HIV. The sample in question was unsorted PBMCs, obtained 3 years after starting antiretroviral therapy. The chain uses TRBV9 and TRBJ1-4; 10 bases fit TRBD1. In nucleotides, the CDR3 is TGTGCCAGCAGCCTGCAGCCGGGACAGGGGAATGAAAAACTGTTTTTT. It specifies CASSLQPGQGNEKLFF.